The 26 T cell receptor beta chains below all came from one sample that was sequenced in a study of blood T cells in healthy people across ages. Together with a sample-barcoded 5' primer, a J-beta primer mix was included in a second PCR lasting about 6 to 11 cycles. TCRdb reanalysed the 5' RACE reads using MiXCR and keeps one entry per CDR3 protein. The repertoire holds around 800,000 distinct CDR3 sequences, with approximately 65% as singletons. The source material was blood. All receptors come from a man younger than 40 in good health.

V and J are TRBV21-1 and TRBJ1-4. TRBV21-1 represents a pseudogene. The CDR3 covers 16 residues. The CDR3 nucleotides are TGTGCCAGCAGCAAATCGGTGTCAACAACTAATGAAAAACTGTTTTTT. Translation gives CASSKSVSTTNEKLFF.

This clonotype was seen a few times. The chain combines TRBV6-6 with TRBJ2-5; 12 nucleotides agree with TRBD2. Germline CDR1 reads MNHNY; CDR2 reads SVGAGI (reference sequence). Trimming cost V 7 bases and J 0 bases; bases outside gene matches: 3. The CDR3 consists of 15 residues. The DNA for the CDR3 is TGTGCCAGCACGACTAGCGGGGGATACCAAGAGACCCAGTACTTC. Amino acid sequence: CASTTSGGYQETQYF.

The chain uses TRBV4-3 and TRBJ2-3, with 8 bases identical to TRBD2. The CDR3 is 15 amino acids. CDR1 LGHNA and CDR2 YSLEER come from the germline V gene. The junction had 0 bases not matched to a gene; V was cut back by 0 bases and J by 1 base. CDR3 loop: CASSQEGLGTDTQYF. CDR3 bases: TGCGCCAGCAGCCAAGAGGGACTAGGCACAGATACGCAGTATTTT.

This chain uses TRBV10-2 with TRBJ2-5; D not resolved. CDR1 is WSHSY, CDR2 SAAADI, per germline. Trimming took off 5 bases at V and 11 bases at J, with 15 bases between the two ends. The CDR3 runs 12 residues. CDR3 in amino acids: CASSTDSLEQYF. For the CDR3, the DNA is TGCGCCAGCAGTACAGATTCCCTGGAGCAGTACTTC.

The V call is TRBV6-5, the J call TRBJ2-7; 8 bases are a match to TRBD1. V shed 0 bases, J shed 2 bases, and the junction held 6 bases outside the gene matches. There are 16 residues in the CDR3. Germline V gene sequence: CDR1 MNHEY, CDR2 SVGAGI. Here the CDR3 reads CASSYSRSGQAYEQYF. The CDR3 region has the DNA TGTGCCAGCAGTTACTCGAGATCGGGACAGGCCTACGAGCAGTACTTC.

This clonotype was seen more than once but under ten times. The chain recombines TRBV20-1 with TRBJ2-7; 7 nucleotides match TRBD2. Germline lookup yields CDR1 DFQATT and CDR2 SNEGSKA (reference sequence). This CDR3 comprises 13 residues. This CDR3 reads CREGPSGRYEQYF. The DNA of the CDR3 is TGCAGGGAGGGTCCTAGCGGTCGCTACGAGCAGTACTTC.

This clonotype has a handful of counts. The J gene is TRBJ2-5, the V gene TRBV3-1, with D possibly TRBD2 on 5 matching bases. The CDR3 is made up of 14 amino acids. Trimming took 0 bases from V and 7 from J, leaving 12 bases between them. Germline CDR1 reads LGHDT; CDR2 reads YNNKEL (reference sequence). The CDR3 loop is CASSQERGWGTQYF. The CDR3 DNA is TGTGCCAGCAGCCAAGAGAGAGGGTGGGGGACCCAGTACTTC.

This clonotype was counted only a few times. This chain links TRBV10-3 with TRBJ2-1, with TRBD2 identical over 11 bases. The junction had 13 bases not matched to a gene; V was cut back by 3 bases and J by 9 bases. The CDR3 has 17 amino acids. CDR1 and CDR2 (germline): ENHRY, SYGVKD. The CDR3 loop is CAISELGETSGDLEQFF. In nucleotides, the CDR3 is TGTGCCATCAGTGAATTAGGGGAGACTAGCGGGGATCTTGAGCAGTTCTTC.

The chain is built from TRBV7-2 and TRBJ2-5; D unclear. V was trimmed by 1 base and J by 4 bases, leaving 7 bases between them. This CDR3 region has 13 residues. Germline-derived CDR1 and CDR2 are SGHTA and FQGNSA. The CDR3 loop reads CASSLVLSETQYF. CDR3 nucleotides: TGTGCCAGCAGCTTAGTACTTTCAGAGACCCAGTACTTC.

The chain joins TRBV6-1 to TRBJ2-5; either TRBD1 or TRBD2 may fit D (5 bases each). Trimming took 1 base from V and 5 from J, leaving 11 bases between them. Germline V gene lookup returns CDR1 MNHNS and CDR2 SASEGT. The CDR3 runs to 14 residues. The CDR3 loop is CASSEGWGSETQYF. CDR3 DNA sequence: TGTGCCAGCAGTGAAGGGTGGGGGTCGGAGACCCAGTACTTC.

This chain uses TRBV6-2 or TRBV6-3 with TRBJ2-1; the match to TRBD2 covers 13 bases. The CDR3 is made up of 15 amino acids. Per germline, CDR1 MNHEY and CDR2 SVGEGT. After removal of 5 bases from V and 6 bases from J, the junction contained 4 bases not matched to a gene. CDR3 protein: CASSTGLAGSNEQFF. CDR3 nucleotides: TGTGCCAGCAGTACGGGACTAGCGGGGTCCAATGAGCAGTTCTTC.

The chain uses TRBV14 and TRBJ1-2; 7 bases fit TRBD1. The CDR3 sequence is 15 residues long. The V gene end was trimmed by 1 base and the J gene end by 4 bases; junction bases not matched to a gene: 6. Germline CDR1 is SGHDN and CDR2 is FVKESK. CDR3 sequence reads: CASSQGSRGTYGYTF. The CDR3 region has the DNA TGTGCCAGCAGCCAAGGATCCAGGGGGACCTATGGCTACACCTTC.

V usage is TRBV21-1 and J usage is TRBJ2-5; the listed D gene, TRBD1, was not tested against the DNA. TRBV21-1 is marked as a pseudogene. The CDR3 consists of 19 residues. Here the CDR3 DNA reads TGTGCCAGCAGCAAAAAAACCCGTGGAGGGGCAGGGGGCTATGAGACCCAGTACTTC. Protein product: CASSKKTRGGAGGYETQYF.

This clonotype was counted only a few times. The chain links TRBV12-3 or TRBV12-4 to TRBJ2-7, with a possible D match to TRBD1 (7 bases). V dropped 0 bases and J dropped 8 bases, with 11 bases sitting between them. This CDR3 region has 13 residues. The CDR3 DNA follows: TGTGCCAGCAGTTTAGCGCGGGACAGTAAGCAGTACTTC. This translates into CASSLARDSKQYF.

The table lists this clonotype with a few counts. The CDR3 here is CSARDPTNSPLHF. The CDR3 coding sequence is TGCAGTGCTAGAGATCCCACTAATTCACCCCTCCACTTT. This chain connects TRBV20-1 to TRBJ1-6; D not resolved. Between the trimmed V and J ends, which lost 0 bases and 6 bases, there was a span of 6 bases. Germline V gene sequence: CDR1 DFQATT, CDR2 SNEGSKA (reference sequence). The CDR3 loop spans 13 amino acids.

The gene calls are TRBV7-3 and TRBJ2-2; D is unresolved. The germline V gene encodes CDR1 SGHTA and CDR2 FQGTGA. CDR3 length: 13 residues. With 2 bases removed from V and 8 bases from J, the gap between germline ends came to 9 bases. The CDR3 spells CASSLGRMGELFF. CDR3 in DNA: TGTGCCAGCAGCTTAGGGCGGATGGGGGAGCTGTTTTTT. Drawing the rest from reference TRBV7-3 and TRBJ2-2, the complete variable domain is GAGVSQTPSNKVTEKGKYVELRCDPISGHTALYWYRQSLGQGPEFLIYFQGTGAADDSGLPNDRFFAVRPEGSVSTLKIQRTERGDSAVYLCASSLGRMGELFFGEGSRLTVL.

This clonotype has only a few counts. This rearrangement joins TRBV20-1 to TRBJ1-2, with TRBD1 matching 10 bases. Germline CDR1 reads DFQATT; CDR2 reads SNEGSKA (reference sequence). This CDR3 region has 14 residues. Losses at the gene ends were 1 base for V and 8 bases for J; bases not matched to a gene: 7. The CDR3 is CSARGGTGEGGYTF. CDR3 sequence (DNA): TGCAGTGCTAGAGGCGGGACAGGGGAGGGCGGCTACACCTTC.

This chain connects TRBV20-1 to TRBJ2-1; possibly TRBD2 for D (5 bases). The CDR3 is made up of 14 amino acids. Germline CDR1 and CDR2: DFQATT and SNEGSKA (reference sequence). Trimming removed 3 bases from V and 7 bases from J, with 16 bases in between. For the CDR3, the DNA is TGCAGTGCTAGTACTAGAATACTAGGGAATGAGCAGTTCTTC. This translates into CSASTRILGNEQFF.

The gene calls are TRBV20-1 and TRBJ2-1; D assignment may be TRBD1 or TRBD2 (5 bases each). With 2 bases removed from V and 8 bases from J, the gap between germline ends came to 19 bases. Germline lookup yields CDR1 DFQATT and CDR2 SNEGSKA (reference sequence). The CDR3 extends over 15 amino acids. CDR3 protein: CSARPPGTTLDEQFF. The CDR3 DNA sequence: TGCAGTGCTAGACCACCCGGGACCACCCTCGATGAGCAGTTCTTC.

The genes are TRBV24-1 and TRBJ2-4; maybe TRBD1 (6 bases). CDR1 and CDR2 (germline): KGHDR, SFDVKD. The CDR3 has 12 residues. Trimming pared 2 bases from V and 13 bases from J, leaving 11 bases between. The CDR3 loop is CATSDSNREQYF. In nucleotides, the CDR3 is TGTGCCACCAGTGATTCGAACAGGGAGCAGTACTTC.

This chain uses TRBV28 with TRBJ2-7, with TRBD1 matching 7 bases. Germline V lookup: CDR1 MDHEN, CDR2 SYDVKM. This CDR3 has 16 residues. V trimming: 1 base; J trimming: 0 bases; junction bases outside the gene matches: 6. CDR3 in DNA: TGTGCCAGCAGTTTATTCGGACAGGTGGGCTCCTACGAGCAGTACTTC. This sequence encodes CASSLFGQVGSYEQYF.

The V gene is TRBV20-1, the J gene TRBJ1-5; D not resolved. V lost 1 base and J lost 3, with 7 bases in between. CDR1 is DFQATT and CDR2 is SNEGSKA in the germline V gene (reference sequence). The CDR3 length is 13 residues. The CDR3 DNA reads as TGCAGTGCTAGAGTTCGTAACAATCAGCCCCAGCATTTT. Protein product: CSARVRNNQPQHF.

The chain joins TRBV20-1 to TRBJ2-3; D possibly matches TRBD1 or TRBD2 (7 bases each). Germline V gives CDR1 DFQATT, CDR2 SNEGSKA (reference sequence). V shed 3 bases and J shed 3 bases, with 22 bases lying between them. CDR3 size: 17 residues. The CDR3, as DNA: TGCAGTGCTAGGGGAGGGACAGCCTCGATATCGACAGATACGCAGTATTTT. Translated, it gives CSARGGTASISTDTQYF.

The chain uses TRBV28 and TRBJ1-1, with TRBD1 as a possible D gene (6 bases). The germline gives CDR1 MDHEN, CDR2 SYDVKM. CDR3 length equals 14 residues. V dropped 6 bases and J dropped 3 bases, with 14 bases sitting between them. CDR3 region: CASRAQGSYTEAFF. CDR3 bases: TGTGCCAGCAGAGCACAGGGTAGTTACACTGAAGCTTTCTTT.

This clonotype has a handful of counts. In nucleotides, the CDR3 is TGCGCCAGCAGCCAAGATTGGGGGCCCAAAGAGACCCAGTACTTC. Protein: CASSQDWGPKETQYF. The V gene is TRBV4-3, the J gene TRBJ2-5; tentative D call: TRBD1 (6 bases). V lost 0 bases, J lost 3 bases, and 11 bases lay in between. This CDR3 is 15 amino acids long. Germline CDR1 LGHNA, CDR2 YSLEER.

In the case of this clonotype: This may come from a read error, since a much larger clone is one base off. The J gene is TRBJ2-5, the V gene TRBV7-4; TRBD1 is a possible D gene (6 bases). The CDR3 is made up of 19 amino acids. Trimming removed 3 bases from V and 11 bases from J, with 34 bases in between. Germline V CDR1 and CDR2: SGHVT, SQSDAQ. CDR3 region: CASSFCFDRPKSSYNEQYF. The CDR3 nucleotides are TGTGCCAGCAGCTTCTGTTTTGACAGGCCGAAAAGCTCCTACAATGAGCAGTACTTC.